Detailed here is one T cell receptor beta chain. Profiling relied on immunoSEQ multiplex PCR, and the TCRdb table lists in-frame clones only, not all of them. The sample yields approximately 75,000 clones, approximately 79% seen once. These data originate in a study of blood T cell repertoires in COVID-19. Study in general: Material from acute and convalescent COVID-19 was sourced from the United States, Italy and Spain.

This CDR3 comprises 14 residues. Germline-derived CDR1 and CDR2 are MGHDK and SYGVNS. Trimming stripped 2 bases from V and 3 bases from J, with 10 bases between. The sequenced sample was peripheral blood. The rearrangement links TRBV25-1 to TRBJ1-2; D remains ambiguous. This TCR came from a human donor with acute or convalescent COVID-19. The donor label of this sample is uncertain. The CDR3 coding sequence is TGTGCCAGCAGTGAAGGCAGATTGGACTATGGCTACACCTTC. Protein: CASSEGRLDYGYTF.